The 2 T cell receptor beta chains presented below share a single source sample, sequenced in a study of regulatory T cells in long-lasting Graves disease listed by TCRdb under 2021. The time point label, read with the paper, signifies: persistent/refractory GD, antithyroid drugs over 5 years with positive TRAb. For both TCR sequencing and RNA sequencing, RNA was extracted from PBMCs using TRIzol. The method was multiplex PCR. The listed sequencing device is Illumina HiSeq 4000. CDR3 regions were amplified by Arm-PCR with iRepertoire HTBI primers to construct TCR beta libraries. TCRdb ran its own pipeline on the public reads, namely fastp trimming at Q25 and MiXCR clone calling, and kept in-frame beta chains. Rows matching on CDR3 protein sequence are summarized as one entry with the most common DNA and genes. In all, the sample holds 390,000 or so distinct CDR3 sequences, and roughly 25% of those were seen once. The top ten hold 25% to 30% of the sample.

The sequenced sample was peripheral blood mononuclear cells (PBMCs), obtained when the disease was refractory, from a patient treated with antithyroid drugs. The receptors stem from a woman between 40 and 55 years old with Graves disease. Donor details come from another sample of the same person, matched by shared clones.

This clonotype has at least ten counts. The chain employs TRBV28 and TRBJ2-2; D gene ambiguous. Germline V gene sequence: CDR1 MDHEN, CDR2 SYDVKM. Trimming shortened V by 7 bases and J by 6 bases, and 15 bases separated the two germline ends. The CDR3 is 14 residues long. In nucleotides, the CDR3 is TGTGCCAGCAAGTTTCCTTACCAGGCCGGGGAGCTGTTTTTT. Its translation is CASKFPYQAGELFF.

This clonotype occurred many times. The J gene is TRBJ1-1, the V gene TRBV2; D ambiguous. There are 11 residues in the CDR3. Germline V gene data show CDR1 as SNHLY and CDR2 as FYNNEI. V gave up 7 bases and J gave up 7 bases, with 10 bases separating them. CDR3 in amino acids: CASTDGLEAFF. In nucleotides, the CDR3 is TGTGCCAGCACCGACGGTCTTGAAGCTTTCTTT.